A selection of T cell receptor beta chains follows, all from one sample in a study of Ad26.COV2.S vaccination and SARS-CoV-2 variants. TCRdb's table, derived via immunoSEQ multiplex PCR, lists solely in-frame clones and lacks some. Altogether about 680,000 clones are present, 89% being singletons, with the ten largest covering nearly 1.5%. Sequencing used peripheral blood, obtained in a trial of Ad26.COV2.S vaccine versus placebo. These TCRs come from a person between 18 and 59 years old who received the Ad26.COV2.S COVID-19 vaccine or a placebo. Each CDR3 is given without its conserved first and last residue. The order of the fields is V gene, clone size, CDR3 protein. The size field is filled for only some rows; it gives once, few, many or a size class.

v_call: TRBV5-5; clone_size: NA; cdr3_aa: ASSLVTAIRDNQPQH
v_call: TRBV10-2; clone_size: NA; cdr3_aa: ASSHGNYNEQF
v_call: TRBV3-1/TRBV3-2; clone_size: NA; cdr3_aa: ASGQLQETQY
v_call: TRBV3-1/TRBV3-2; clone_size: NA; cdr3_aa: ASSGTAGSYNSPLH
v_call: TRBV5-1; clone_size: NA; cdr3_aa: ASSQLGAGIDIQY
v_call: TRBV5-6; clone_size: NA; cdr3_aa: ASSMTTQGIWEQF
v_call: TRBV7-9; clone_size: NA; cdr3_aa: ASSLGTGGFSGNTIY
v_call: TRBV19; clone_size: NA; cdr3_aa: ASSGGQETQY
v_call: TRBV11-2; clone_size: NA; cdr3_aa: ASSLVTSSPLH
v_call: TRBV7-9; clone_size: NA; cdr3_aa: ASSFFGSIEAF
v_call: TRBV7-8; clone_size: NA; cdr3_aa: ASSLEGGWREQY
v_call: TRBV30; clone_size: once; cdr3_aa: AWSVWGTLSYEQY
v_call: TRBV10-1; clone_size: NA; cdr3_aa: ASSRGNTEAF
v_call: TRBV7-9; clone_size: NA; cdr3_aa: ASSPQNNYGYT
v_call: TRBV7-3; clone_size: NA; cdr3_aa: ASSLSGRDNRETQY
v_call: TRBV5-8; clone_size: NA; cdr3_aa: ASSLSTSLSNQPQH
v_call: TRBV7-9; clone_size: NA; cdr3_aa: ASSSVTTGPYNEQF
v_call: TRBV19; clone_size: NA; cdr3_aa: ASSLETGTTQY
v_call: TRBV7-3; clone_size: NA; cdr3_aa: ASSALGGPADTQY
v_call: TRBV6-2/TRBV6-3; clone_size: few; cdr3_aa: ASSYLDRGSYNEQF
v_call: TRBV2; clone_size: NA; cdr3_aa: ASRSPSGLSTDTQY
v_call: TRBV2; clone_size: NA; cdr3_aa: ASSVGQGGFYEQY
v_call: TRBV5-1; clone_size: NA; cdr3_aa: ASSRPGLASSTDTQY
v_call: TRBV6-5; clone_size: NA; cdr3_aa: ASSPQGAQPQH
v_call: TRBV5-4; clone_size: NA; cdr3_aa: ASSSAKSGANTEAF
v_call: TRBV4-1; clone_size: once; cdr3_aa: ASSQQGMGEKLF
v_call: TRBV25-1; clone_size: NA; cdr3_aa: ASSPLAGGSLTGELF
v_call: TRBV6-2/TRBV6-3; clone_size: few; cdr3_aa: ASSYSYSTDTQY
v_call: TRBV19; clone_size: NA; cdr3_aa: ASSITSWGTGNTIY
v_call: TRBV19; clone_size: NA; cdr3_aa: ATKPGQGLLYGYT
v_call: TRBV7-2; clone_size: NA; cdr3_aa: AGRDRGSYEQY
v_call: TRBV7-9; clone_size: NA; cdr3_aa: ASSFRDPTDTQY
v_call: TRBV27; clone_size: NA; cdr3_aa: ASSLLGNEQF
v_call: TRBV20-1; clone_size: NA; cdr3_aa: SASWGGARANQPQH
v_call: TRBV5-1; clone_size: NA; cdr3_aa: ASSLDGSRNYGYT
v_call: TRBV18; clone_size: NA; cdr3_aa: ASSRYALAGAMGYSYNEQF
v_call: TRBV11-2; clone_size: once; cdr3_aa: ASSPGGGEDSYEQY
v_call: TRBV21-1; clone_size: NA; cdr3_aa: ASTPPGTSGETQY
v_call: TRBV4-3; clone_size: NA; cdr3_aa: ASSRGQGTLMDYGYT
v_call: TRBV30; clone_size: once; cdr3_aa: AWSRGRSNEQF
v_call: TRBV15; clone_size: few; cdr3_aa: ATSRNTEAF
v_call: TRBV7-9; clone_size: NA; cdr3_aa: ASSFDRSGELF
v_call: TRBV5-1; clone_size: NA; cdr3_aa: ASSFVGASHEQY
v_call: TRBV7-3; clone_size: NA; cdr3_aa: ASSDRTGTETDTQY
v_call: TRBV2; clone_size: NA; cdr3_aa: ASSERVGGGETQY
v_call: TRBV5-1; clone_size: NA; cdr3_aa: ASSLARWTGKNTDTQY
v_call: TRBV30; clone_size: NA; cdr3_aa: AWKPIGLAEDTGELF
v_call: TRBV18; clone_size: NA; cdr3_aa: ASSPNGKNTGELF
v_call: TRBV7-2; clone_size: NA; cdr3_aa: ASSLAGNTYNEQF
v_call: TRBV29-1; clone_size: NA; cdr3_aa: SVWGLGELF
v_call: TRBV11-1; clone_size: NA; cdr3_aa: ASSSKQGAETQY
v_call: TRBV7-2; clone_size: NA; cdr3_aa: ASSLGRLAGGDTQY
v_call: TRBV11-1; clone_size: NA; cdr3_aa: ASRSRDRMNTEAF
v_call: TRBV5-5; clone_size: NA; cdr3_aa: ASSAPIPEQY
v_call: TRBV12-3/TRBV12-4; clone_size: NA; cdr3_aa: ASSFGRSREQY